A single sample is the source of the 13 T cell receptor beta chains below, sequenced in a study of blood T cell repertoires in COVID-19 (dated by TCRdb to 2020 to 2021). Libraries were made using the immunoSEQ multiplex PCR assay. TCRdb stores this immuneACCESS table with in-frame sequences only. Part of the clones is absent; in the studies checked, under half of the shortfall reflects unresolved V genes, and no reason is known for the rest. Counted in this sample were about 200,000 clones; roughly 85% of them appeared once. The top ten clonotypes cover approximately 9.9% of the sample. Sequences were obtained from peripheral blood. The receptors originated from a human donor with active or convalescent COVID-19. The donor label of this sample is uncertain.

The count of this clone is one. V and J are TRBV5-1 and TRBJ1-2, with a weak D call TRBD1 (6 bases). The V end lost 3 bases, the J end lost 6 bases, and 24 bases lay between the germline ends. The CDR3 has 17 residues. CDR1 and CDR2 (germline): SGHRS, YFSETQ. For the CDR3, the DNA is TGCGCCAGCAGCTCTCATGGACCGGGACAAGGAACACATGGCTACACCTTC. Translation: CASSSHGPGQGTHGYTF.

The V gene is TRBV9, the J gene TRBJ2-5; TRBD2 is a possible D gene (5 bases). This CDR3 has 14 residues. The germline CDR1 and CDR2 sequences are SGDLS and YYNGEE. Trimming left V 0 bases short and J 7 bases short, with 13 bases between. CDR3 loop: CASSVGVGSGTQYF. DNA for the CDR3: TGTGCCAGCAGCGTAGGGGTAGGGAGTGGGACCCAGTACTTC.

The gene calls are TRBV28 and TRBJ1-2; TRBD1 agrees at 7 bases. CDR3 size: 13 residues. Losses at the gene ends were 6 bases for V and 4 bases for J; bases not matched to a gene: 5. The germline V gene has CDR1 MDHEN and CDR2 SYDVKM. The CDR3 sequence: CASSSDRFYGYTF. In DNA form, the CDR3 reads TGTGCCAGCAGCTCGGACAGGTTCTATGGCTACACCTTC.

With respect to this clone: Other DNA sequences in the sample encode the same CDR3. The rearrangement uses TRBV2 and TRBJ1-2; the match to TRBD1 covers 7 bases. The CDR3 consists of 14 residues. With V trimmed by 2 bases and J by 1 base, 1 base remained unmatched. Germline CDR1 reads SNHLY; CDR2 reads FYNNEI. As DNA, the CDR3 is TGTGCCAGCAGTGAACGACAGGGTAACTATGGCTACACCTTC. Translating it yields CASSERQGNYGYTF.

V is TRBV29-1 and J is TRBJ2-2; the match to TRBD1 covers 8 bases. V lost 5 bases, J lost 6 bases, and 14 bases stayed unmatched. Germline lookup yields CDR1 SQVTM and CDR2 ANQGSEA. The CDR3 is 16 amino acids. Here the CDR3 reads CSVSPPGQGPPGELFF. The DNA for the CDR3 is TGCAGCGTTAGCCCCCCAGGACAGGGCCCCCCCGGGGAGCTGTTTTTT.

The chain combines TRBV19 with TRBJ2-3, with D possibly being TRBD2 (5 bases). CDR1 LNHDA and CDR2 SQIVND come from the germline V gene (reference sequence). This CDR3 is 16 amino acids long. The V and J ends lost 4 bases and 1 base respectively, with 15 bases between them. The CDR3 spells CASSSGRLRRTDTQYF. The CDR3 DNA follows: TGTGCCAGTAGTAGTGGGAGACTGCGTCGCACAGATACGCAGTATTTT.

CDR3 in DNA: TGTGCCAGCAGCTTCCCTAGCGGGGGGGCCATTGGAGAGACCCAGTACTTC. Translating gives CASSFPSGGAIGETQYF. J is TRBJ2-5 and V is TRBV11-2; 12 bases map to TRBD2. The CDR3 runs to 17 residues. CDR1 SGHAT and CDR2 FQNNGV come from the germline V gene. Trimming took 3 bases from V and 4 from J; bases not matched to a gene: 9.

This sequence joins TRBV7-9 and TRBJ2-1, with 7 bases aligning to TRBD1. Unmatched junction bases numbered 13, after V lost 5 bases and J lost 12 bases. Germline loops: CDR1 SEHNR, CDR2 FQNEAQ (reference sequence). CDR3 length equals 14 residues. The CDR3 loop is CASSPTSGQIAQFF. The CDR3 coding sequence is TGTGCCAGCAGCCCAACTTCGGGACAGATAGCGCAGTTCTTC.

V usage is TRBV6-1 and J usage is TRBJ2-1; 9 nucleotides agree with TRBD2. This CDR3 is built from 17 residues. Germline V gives CDR1 MNHNS, CDR2 SASEGT. V lost 0 bases and J lost 8; bases outside the gene matches: 11. Here the CDR3 reads CASSEALAGTPVHEQFF. The CDR3 coding sequence is TGTGCCAGCAGTGAAGCCCTAGCGGGGACCCCAGTCCATGAGCAGTTCTTC.

The chain carries TRBV19 and TRBJ2-7; 9 bases align to TRBD2. Germline V gene sequence: CDR1 LNHDA, CDR2 SQIVND (reference sequence). CDR3 length: 16 residues. Trimming removed 3 bases from V and 0 bases from J; junction bases left unmatched: 6. CDR3: CASSMGTSWVSYEQYF. The DNA for the CDR3 is TGTGCCAGTAGTATGGGGACTAGCTGGGTCTCCTACGAGCAGTACTTC.

The gene calls are TRBV5-1 and TRBJ2-7, with 7 positions matching TRBD2. CDR3 length: 16 amino acids. Germline V gene sequence: CDR1 SGHRS, CDR2 YFSETQ. After removal of 0 bases from V and 1 base from J, the junction contained 7 bases not matched to a gene. CDR3 coding DNA: TGCGCCAGCAGCTTGGCCCTCGGGAGGCGTTCCTACGAGCAGTACTTC. Amino acid sequence: CASSLALGRRSYEQYF. Looking up the rest from reference TRBV5-1 and TRBJ2-7 gives the full variable domain: KAGVTQTPRYLIKTRGQQVTLSCSPISGHRSVSWYQQTPGQGLQFLFEYFSETQRNKGNFPGRFSGRQFSNSRSEMNVSTLELGDSALYLCASSLALGRRSYEQYFGPGTRLTVT.

V and J are TRBV7-9 and TRBJ2-1; TRBD2 matches 13 bases. This CDR3 has 19 amino acids. Germline V gene data show CDR1 as SEHNR and CDR2 as FQNEAQ (reference sequence). V was pared by 3 bases and J by 7 bases, with 15 bases of the junction left unmatched. The CDR3: CASSLRRTSGGAFGNEQFF. CDR3 DNA sequence: TGTGCCAGCAGCTTGAGAAGAACTAGCGGGGGGGCGTTCGGGAATGAGCAGTTCTTC.

This clone has more than one count but fewer than ten. The chain joins TRBV27 to TRBJ2-1, with D possibly matching TRBD2 (6 bases). The germline V and J ends were trimmed by 4 bases and 1 base, with 8 bases remaining between them. Per the germline V gene, CDR1 is MNHEY and CDR2 is SMNVEV (reference sequence). The CDR3 has 14 residues. CDR3 DNA sequence: TGTGCCAGCAGTTCGGAGGGGTCCTACAATGAGCAGTTCTTC. As protein: CASSSEGSYNEQFF.